This T cell receptor beta chain was captured in a study of blood T cell repertoires in COVID-19. Study-level information: Samples taken during acute and convalescent COVID-19 were collected in the United States, Italy and Spain. T cells, B-cell-depleted T cells, or PBMCs provided the cDNA or gDNA that served as material.

Trimming shortened V by 5 bases and J by 0 bases, and 17 bases separated the two germline ends. The CDR3 is made up of 16 amino acids. The V gene's germline CDR1 is SGHTA and CDR2 FQGNSA. In the original workflow: Nucleated cell number was recorded as an estimate derived from reference gene primer amplification. TCRdb's copy holds only in-frame clones and misses some; the assay was immunoSEQ multiplex PCR. For V, J and clone size, that table is used; D and trimming come from the DNA. The sample records about 95,000 clones, about nine tenths being singletons. The Seattle site enrolled patients during active infection and followed them longitudinally.

Sample: peripheral blood. This chain links TRBV7-2 with TRBJ2-7, with a possible D match to TRBD2 (6 bases). The TCR was taken from a man aged 60 to 75 with COVID-19, enrolled during active disease. CDR3 loop: CASSQTGTPSSYEQYF. CDR3 DNA sequence: TGTGCCAGCAGCCAAACCGGGACTCCGAGCTCCTACGAGCAGTACTTC.